The rows below give T cell receptor beta chains drawn from one sample of a study of blood T cell repertoires in COVID-19. Profiling relied on immunoSEQ multiplex PCR, and the TCRdb table lists in-frame clones only, not all of them. The sample records some 290,000 clones, roughly nine tenths being singletons. The source material was peripheral blood. The receptor set was obtained from a man aged 18 to 29 with active or convalescent COVID-19. Each CDR3 is given with its conserved first and last residue. The D gene is left open where the match is weak. Size values are once, few and many counts, or a class for expanded clones, and some rows have none.

d_gene: .; j_gene: TRBJ2-1; abundance: .; v_gene: TRBV25-1; CDR3nt: TGTGCCAGCAGTGAAGGGGGCTGGAGCAATGAGCAGTTCTTC; CDR3aa: CASSEGGWSNEQFF
d_gene: .; j_gene: TRBJ2-2; abundance: .; v_gene: TRBV18; CDR3nt: TGTGCCAGCTCACCTAGCGGAGCGAACACCGGGGAGCTGTTTTTT; CDR3aa: CASSPSGANTGELFF
d_gene: TRBD2; j_gene: TRBJ2-5; abundance: .; v_gene: TRBV2; CDR3nt: TGTGCCAGCAGGAAATTAGCGGGAGCCGAGACCCAGTACTTC; CDR3aa: CASRKLAGAETQYF
d_gene: .; j_gene: TRBJ2-1; abundance: .; v_gene: TRBV11-1; CDR3nt: TGTGCCAGCTCAAGCGGAGAATACAATGAGCAGTTCTTC; CDR3aa: CASSSGEYNEQFF
d_gene: TRBD2; j_gene: TRBJ2-5; abundance: .; v_gene: TRBV9; CDR3nt: TGTGCCAGCAGCAGTACTAGCGGTGAGGAGACCCAGTACTTC; CDR3aa: CASSSTSGEETQYF
d_gene: TRBD1; j_gene: TRBJ1-2; abundance: .; v_gene: TRBV3-1/TRBV3-2; CDR3nt: TGTGCCAGCAGCCCGGGACAGGGGACCTATGGCTACACCTTC; CDR3aa: CASSPGQGTYGYTF
d_gene: TRBD1; j_gene: TRBJ1-6; abundance: few; v_gene: TRBV5-4; CDR3nt: TGTGCCAGCAGCTCGTGGACAGGGGTGGGTAATTCACCCCTCCACTTT; CDR3aa: CASSSWTGVGNSPLHF
d_gene: .; j_gene: TRBJ2-2; abundance: .; v_gene: TRBV9; CDR3nt: TGTGCCAGCAGCGTAGCTGATGGGCCTTGGACCGGGGAGCTGTTTTTT; CDR3aa: CASSVADGPWTGELFF
d_gene: .; j_gene: TRBJ1-2; abundance: .; v_gene: TRBV24-1; CDR3nt: TGTGCCACCAGTCAGGGAAACTATGGCTACACCTTC; CDR3aa: CATSQGNYGYTF
d_gene: .; j_gene: TRBJ1-6; abundance: .; v_gene: TRBV27; CDR3nt: TGTGCCAGCAGTTCAGAGGGCAGGATTCGATCACCCCTCCACTTT; CDR3aa: CASSSEGRIRSPLHF
d_gene: .; j_gene: TRBJ2-3; abundance: .; v_gene: TRBV20-1; CDR3nt: TGCAGTGCCAGTACGGGAGAGGATACGCAGTATTTT; CDR3aa: CSASTGEDTQYF
d_gene: .; j_gene: TRBJ2-3; abundance: .; v_gene: TRBV28; CDR3nt: TGTGCCAGCACCGAAGGAGGGGTCACAAGCACAGATACGCAGTATTTT; CDR3aa: CASTEGGVTSTDTQYF
d_gene: .; j_gene: TRBJ2-3; abundance: .; v_gene: TRBV11-2; CDR3nt: TGTGCCAGCAGCCTCCCCCGAGGGACGAGGGGGTTCCAAACAGATACGCAGTATTTT; CDR3aa: CASSLPRGTRGFQTDTQYF
d_gene: TRBD2; j_gene: TRBJ2-1; abundance: once; v_gene: TRBV24-1; CDR3nt: TGTGCCACCAGCCCCCTAGCGGGAGATGTCAATGAGCAGTTCTTC; CDR3aa: CATSPLAGDVNEQFF
d_gene: .; j_gene: TRBJ2-5; abundance: .; v_gene: TRBV4-2; CDR3nt: TGTGCCAGCTCGCCAGGCCAGGGCTTGATAGAGACCCAGTACTTC; CDR3aa: CASSPGQGLIETQYF
d_gene: .; j_gene: TRBJ2-7; abundance: .; v_gene: TRBV7-2; CDR3nt: TGTGCCAGCAGCTTAGCGGGGGCCGACTACGAGCAGTACTTC; CDR3aa: CASSLAGADYEQYF
d_gene: .; j_gene: TRBJ2-1; abundance: .; v_gene: TRBV12-5; CDR3nt: TGTGCTAGTGCGGACGCGGGAACTTTAGGTGAGCAGTTCTTC; CDR3aa: CASADAGTLGEQFF
d_gene: .; j_gene: TRBJ2-2; abundance: .; v_gene: TRBV11-3; CDR3nt: TGTGCCAGCAGCCGGGGGGCCTCGGACACCGGGGAGCTGTTTTTT; CDR3aa: CASSRGASDTGELFF
d_gene: .; j_gene: TRBJ2-3; abundance: .; v_gene: TRBV11-2; CDR3nt: TGTGCCAGCAGCCGCGGGGCCACACAGTATTTT; CDR3aa: CASSRGATQYF
d_gene: .; j_gene: TRBJ1-1; abundance: .; v_gene: TRBV24-1; CDR3nt: TGTGCCACCAGTGATCCGGGAGACAGCAATGAAGCTTTCTTT; CDR3aa: CATSDPGDSNEAFF
d_gene: TRBD1; j_gene: TRBJ2-2; abundance: .; v_gene: TRBV4-3; CDR3nt: TGCGCCAGCAGCCAAGAGGGTGTCCCGGGACAGGGGATTCGAGGGGAGCTGTTTTTT; CDR3aa: CASSQEGVPGQGIRGELFF
d_gene: TRBD2; j_gene: TRBJ2-1; abundance: .; v_gene: TRBV7-6; CDR3nt: TGTGCCAGCAGCTTATGGGGGGCTAGCGGGGGCAATGAGCAGTTCTTC; CDR3aa: CASSLWGASGGNEQFF
d_gene: .; j_gene: TRBJ2-3; abundance: .; v_gene: TRBV29-1; CDR3nt: TGCAGCGTTGAAGATCACCCTGGGAGGGATACGCAGTATTTT; CDR3aa: CSVEDHPGRDTQYF
d_gene: .; j_gene: TRBJ1-3; abundance: .; v_gene: TRBV2; CDR3nt: TGTGCCAGCAGTGAGGTGAGGGCCTACTCTGGAAACACCATATATTTT; CDR3aa: CASSEVRAYSGNTIYF
d_gene: TRBD2; j_gene: TRBJ2-1; abundance: .; v_gene: TRBV9; CDR3nt: TGTGCCAGCAGCGTAGCCACTAGCGGGCCGGGGGGTGAGCAGTTCTTC; CDR3aa: CASSVATSGPGGEQFF
d_gene: .; j_gene: TRBJ1-4; abundance: .; v_gene: TRBV19; CDR3nt: TGTGCCAGTAGTTTCCCCCGAGGGCGGGAAAAACTGTTTTTT; CDR3aa: CASSFPRGREKLFF
d_gene: TRBD1; j_gene: TRBJ1-2; abundance: .; v_gene: TRBV28; CDR3nt: TGTGCCAGCAGTCTACCATCAGGGACAGGGTATGGCTACACCTTC; CDR3aa: CASSLPSGTGYGYTF
d_gene: TRBD1; j_gene: TRBJ2-7; abundance: .; v_gene: TRBV6-1; CDR3nt: TGTGCCAGCAGTGAATGGTGGACAGGGGGGGACCTCTCCTACGAGCAGTACTTC; CDR3aa: CASSEWWTGGDLSYEQYF
d_gene: .; j_gene: TRBJ1-1; abundance: .; v_gene: TRBV28; CDR3nt: TGTGCCAGCAGTTTAGGCAAATTAATGAACACTGAAGCTTTCTTT; CDR3aa: CASSLGKLMNTEAFF
d_gene: .; j_gene: TRBJ2-3; abundance: .; v_gene: TRBV27; CDR3nt: TGTGCCAGCAGTTTAAATCGGGGAGATACGCAGTATTTT; CDR3aa: CASSLNRGDTQYF
d_gene: TRBD2; j_gene: TRBJ2-1; abundance: many; v_gene: TRBV6-1; CDR3nt: TGTGCCAGCAGTGAACTAGCGGGGGGGAATGAGCAGTTCTTC; CDR3aa: CASSELAGGNEQFF
d_gene: .; j_gene: TRBJ2-7; abundance: .; v_gene: TRBV5-1; CDR3nt: TGCGCCAGCAGCTTTTCCGGGAGCTCCTACGAGCAGTACTTC; CDR3aa: CASSFSGSSYEQYF
d_gene: .; j_gene: TRBJ1-6; abundance: .; v_gene: TRBV7-9; CDR3nt: TGTGCCAGCAGTCTTACTTCTACCCTCCACTTT; CDR3aa: CASSLTSTLHF
d_gene: .; j_gene: TRBJ2-6; abundance: .; v_gene: TRBV5-6; CDR3nt: TGTGCCAGCAGTCCGGGGATCCGGGCCAACGTCCTGACTTTC; CDR3aa: CASSPGIRANVLTF
d_gene: .; j_gene: TRBJ1-3; abundance: once; v_gene: TRBV7-9; CDR3nt: TGTGCCAGCAGCTTAGACTTGACAAGAGGAAACACCATATATTTT; CDR3aa: CASSLDLTRGNTIYF
d_gene: .; j_gene: TRBJ1-5; abundance: .; v_gene: TRBV6-6; CDR3nt: TGTGCCAGCACCTCGAGCGGGGTGGTAGGCAATCAGCCCCAGCATTTT; CDR3aa: CASTSSGVVGNQPQHF
d_gene: TRBD2; j_gene: TRBJ2-3; abundance: .; v_gene: TRBV5-1; CDR3nt: TGCGCCAGCAGCTTGTCTTTCGCGGGGGGGGCAGATACGCAGTATTTT; CDR3aa: CASSLSFAGGADTQYF
d_gene: .; j_gene: TRBJ2-7; abundance: once; v_gene: TRBV7-2; CDR3nt: TGTGCCAGCAGCTTAATGCGAACCTCCTACGAGCAGTACTTC; CDR3aa: CASSLMRTSYEQYF
d_gene: .; j_gene: TRBJ1-4; abundance: .; v_gene: TRBV6-5; CDR3nt: TGTGCCAGCAGTCCCTTTGGTTCGGGGGAAAAACTGTTTTTT; CDR3aa: CASSPFGSGEKLFF
d_gene: TRBD2; j_gene: TRBJ2-2; abundance: few; v_gene: TRBV7-3; CDR3nt: TGTGCCAGCAGCTTAACCACTAGCGGGGGAACCGGGGAGCTGTTTTTT; CDR3aa: CASSLTTSGGTGELFF
d_gene: .; j_gene: TRBJ2-7; abundance: .; v_gene: TRBV28; CDR3nt: TGTGCCAGCAGTTTAGCGCTAACAGGGTATAGGCAGTACTTC; CDR3aa: CASSLALTGYRQYF
d_gene: .; j_gene: TRBJ2-7; abundance: .; v_gene: TRBV12-3/TRBV12-4; CDR3nt: TGTGCCAGCAGTTTCCTCGTTAACGAGCAGTACTTC; CDR3aa: CASSFLVNEQYF
d_gene: .; j_gene: TRBJ1-3; abundance: .; v_gene: TRBV10-1; CDR3nt: TGCGCCAGCATAAAACTCCAGGTCTCTGGAAACACCATATATTTT; CDR3aa: CASIKLQVSGNTIYF
d_gene: TRBD1; j_gene: TRBJ2-7; abundance: .; v_gene: TRBV9; CDR3nt: TGTGCCAGCAGCGTAGGGGACAGGCTCTACGAGCAGTACTTC; CDR3aa: CASSVGDRLYEQYF
d_gene: .; j_gene: TRBJ2-7; abundance: .; v_gene: TRBV29-1; CDR3nt: TGCAGCGTTGAACGACAGCACTACGAGCAGTACTTC; CDR3aa: CSVERQHYEQYF
d_gene: TRBD1; j_gene: TRBJ2-3; abundance: .; v_gene: TRBV7-2; CDR3nt: TGTGCCAGCAGCTTAGGGGTTGACAGGGCCACAGATACGCAGTATTTT; CDR3aa: CASSLGVDRATDTQYF